Below, 28 T cell receptor beta chains from the same sample are listed, as sequenced in a study of Graves' ophthalmopathy and Graves' hyperthyroidism (dated by TCRdb to 2017 to 2018). Sequencing was performed on an Illumina HiSeq 2000. For repertoire sequencing, the TCR beta CDR3 regions were amplified from RNA transcripts. A first-round RT-PCR used HTBI primers with the Qiagen OneStep RT-PCR kit, followed by a second-round multiplex PCR, size selection and purification. TCRdb applied fastp at Q25 and MiXCR to the public reads, then kept only in-frame beta chains. A single entry per CDR3 protein holds the most common genes and DNA from its merged rows. Present in this sample are around 670,000 distinct CDR3 sequences, 35% to 50% of which were seen just once. The ten largest clones capture approximately 43% of the sample. The sequencing input was peripheral blood. Source of these receptors: an adult man with Graves' ophthalmopathy.

About this clonotype: No conserved phenylalanine or tryptophan is present at the end of the CDR3, so a read error is the likely explanation. No DNA is shown, since the ends of the CDR3 on it are uncertain; the CDR3 is the one TCRdb lists. The chain couples TRBV2 to TRBJ1-3. Both ends counted, the CDR3 spans 10 residues. Germline CDR1 SNHLY, CDR2 FYNNEI. CDR3 loop: CASSEGAGRT.

About this clonotype itself: Since no conserved phenylalanine or tryptophan closes the CDR3, a read error is the likely cause. The rearrangement links TRBV6-6 to TRBJ1-1; possibly TRBD1 for D (6 bases). This CDR3 region has 15 residues. CDR1 and CDR2 (germline): MNHNY, SVGAGI (reference sequence). V lost 5 bases, J lost 1 base, and 14 bases lay in between. CDR3 nucleotides: TGTGCCAGCAGTCCAACCATGACAGGGAACACTGAAGCTTTCCTT. Amino acids: CASSPTMTGNTEAFL.

Notes on this clonotype: Given a much more abundant clone one base away, this may be a read error. The chain recombines TRBV20-1 with TRBJ1-2; 9 bases agree with TRBD1. Germline CDR1 and CDR2: DFQATT and SNEGSKA (reference sequence). The CDR3 runs to 13 residues. This chain's CDR3 is CSAAGTGYYGYAF. CDR3 coding DNA: TGCAGTGCTGCCGGGACAGGGTATTATGGCTACGCCTTC.

The chain couples TRBV4-2 to TRBJ2-7; TRBD2 matches at 12 bases. Germline CDR1 is LGHNA and CDR2 is YNFKEQ. V lost 4 bases to trimming and J lost 2 bases; unmatched junction nucleotides: 6. The CDR3 contains 16 residues. The CDR3 region has the DNA TGTGCCAGCAGCCCTAGTACTAGCGGGAGGACCTACGAGCAGTACTTC. Amino acid sequence: CASSPSTSGRTYEQYF.

This chain links TRBV2 with TRBJ2-2; 8 bases agree with TRBD2. V gave up 4 bases and J gave up 5 bases; unmatched junction bases: 3. CDR1 SNHLY and CDR2 FYNNEI come from the germline V gene. The CDR3 spans 14 residues. Written as DNA, the CDR3 is TGTGCCAGCAGTGGGATAGCGGGGACCGGGGAGCTGTTTTTT. Protein product: CASSGIAGTGELFF. Filled out from reference TRBV2 and TRBJ2-2, the complete variable domain reads EPEVTQTPSHQVTQMGQEVILRCVPISNHLYFYWYRQILGQKVEFLVSFYNNEISEKSEIFDDQFSVERPDGSNFTLKIRSTKLEDSAMYFCASSGIAGTGELFFGEGSRLTVL.

V gene TRBV10-3 combines with J gene TRBJ2-7, with 7 bases identical to TRBD1. CDR1 is ENHRY and CDR2 is SYGVKD in the germline V gene. V dropped 7 bases and J dropped 1; count of bases not matched to a gene: 4. CDR3 length: 13 residues. The CDR3 bases are TGTGCCATCACCCCGGGACAGTCCTACGAGCAGTACTTC. This translates into CAITPGQSYEQYF.

This clonotype was seen a single time. Since a much larger clone is just one base distant, this may be a read error. J is TRBJ1-5 and V is TRBV2; D ambiguous. Germline CDR1 SNHLY, CDR2 FYNNEI. This CDR3 is built from 13 residues. The CDR3 loop reads CAGSSISNQPQHF. DNA for the CDR3: TGTGCCGGCAGTTCCATTAGCAATCAGCCCCAGCATTTT.

This clonotype was seen at least ten times. This may be a read error, as it is one base from a much larger clone. The CDR3, as DNA: TGTGCCAGCAGTATGGGGCTGAACACTGAAGCTTTCTTT. As protein: CASSMGLNTEAFF. This chain links TRBV14 with TRBJ1-1; D may be TRBD1 (5 bases). V was pared by 6 bases and J by 0 bases, with 8 bases between. CDR1 and CDR2 from the germline V gene are SGHDN and FVKESK. The CDR3 consists of 13 residues.

This chain connects TRBV11-2 to TRBJ2-6; no reliable D call. Germline V gene data show CDR1 as SGHAT and CDR2 as FQNNGV. The CDR3 sequence is 14 residues long. The V gene lost 2 bases and the J gene lost 11 bases, with 13 bases spanning the gap. CDR3 amino acids: CASSLYVDAYVLTF. CDR3 DNA sequence: TGTGCCAGCAGCTTATATGTCGACGCCTACGTCCTGACTTTC.

This clonotype has a count of ten or more. This chain links TRBV15 with TRBJ1-5, with D possibly TRBD1 on 5 matching bases. Trimming removed 0 bases from V and 6 bases from J, with 9 bases in between. Germline CDR1 is LNHNV and CDR2 is YYDKDF (reference sequence). This CDR3 spans 14 amino acids. The CDR3 coding sequence is TGTGCCACCAGCAGAGACAGGGTGGCTCAGCCCCAGCATTTT. This gives the protein CATSRDRVAQPQHF.

In regard to this clonotype: At one of its ends the junction is not consistent with the germline gene, which may arise from a read error. The CDR3 sequence is CASSQDGPGKSNQPQHF. For the CDR3, the DNA is TGCGCCAGCAGCCAAGATGGTCCGGGCAAAAGCAATCAGCCCCAGCATTTT. The chain employs TRBV7-9 and TRBJ1-5, with unresolved D. The germline gives CDR1 SEHNR, CDR2 FQNEAQ (reference sequence). This CDR3 is 17 amino acids long.

Regarding this clonotype: A clone one base away is much larger, so this may be a read error. The chain is built from TRBV20-1 and TRBJ1-1, with 8 bases lining up with TRBD1. CDR1 is DFQATT, CDR2 SNEGSKA, per germline (reference sequence). This CDR3 region has 14 residues. Here the CDR3 reads CSARTTGAHTEALF. In DNA, the CDR3 is TGCAGTGCTAGAACGACAGGGGCCCACACTGAAGCTCTCTTT.

This clonotype was found many times. This chain connects TRBV28 to TRBJ2-7, with D maybe TRBD1 (5 bases). Deletions cut 8 bases from V and 2 bases from J, with 13 bases between. CDR1 and CDR2 from the germline V gene are MDHEN and SYDVKM. This CDR3 is built from 13 residues. As DNA, the CDR3 is TGTGCCAGCCTCGCAGGGCCCACCTACGAGCAGTACTTC. It yields the protein CASLAGPTYEQYF. Using reference TRBV28 and TRBJ2-7 for the parts outside the CDR3, the full variable domain is DVKVTQSSRYLVKRTGEKVFLECVQDMDHENMFWYRQDPGLGLRLIYFSYDVKMKEKGDIPEGYSVSREKKERFSLILESASTNQTSMYLCASLAGPTYEQYFGPGTRLTVT.

This sequence joins TRBV19 and TRBJ1-1, with D unresolved. Trimming stripped 6 bases from V and 5 bases from J, with 16 bases between. The CDR3 sequence is 14 residues long. CDR1 is LNHDA and CDR2 is SQIVND in the germline V gene (reference sequence). CDR3: CASSTLPGWTEAFF. The CDR3 DNA follows: TGTGCCAGTAGCACCCTGCCCGGGTGGACTGAAGCTTTCTTT.

V is TRBV25-1 and J is TRBJ1-1; weak D call: TRBD1 (6 bases). The germline V and J ends were trimmed by 8 bases and 8 bases, with 15 bases remaining between them. Germline values: CDR1 MGHDK, CDR2 SYGVNS. The CDR3 spans 12 residues. CDR3 coding DNA: TGTGCCAGCGAGAGGGGGGAGGGAGAAGCTTTCTTT. It yields the protein CASERGEGEAFF.

V is TRBV20-1 and J is TRBJ2-6; maybe TRBD1 (5 bases). The V end lost 3 bases, the J end lost 0 bases, and 12 bases lay between the germline ends. The CDR3 runs to 16 residues. Germline V gene data show CDR1 as DFQATT and CDR2 as SNEGSKA (reference sequence). CDR3 DNA: TGCAGTGCTAGGATACAGGATGCCTCTGGGGCCAACGTCCTGACTTTC. The encoded protein is CSARIQDASGANVLTF.

This clonotype appeared many times. V gene TRBV29-1 combines with J gene TRBJ2-7, with D maybe TRBD1 (5 bases). V gave up 3 bases and J gave up 4 bases, with 7 bases separating them. Germline CDR1 and CDR2: SQVTM and ANQGSEA. CDR3 length: 11 amino acids. The CDR3 nucleotides are TGCAGCGTTGATGACAGTTACGAGCAGTACTTC. Protein: CSVDDSYEQYF.

This clonotype occurred a few times. The chain is built from TRBV12-5 and TRBJ1-1; a possible D gene is TRBD1 (5 bases). Trimming stripped 8 bases from V and 2 bases from J, with 15 bases between. CDR1 is LGHNT, CDR2 FRNRAP, per germline. The CDR3 sequence is 14 residues long. The CDR3 here is CASKIGGHNTEAFF. The CDR3 coding sequence is TGTGCTAGTAAGATCGGAGGACATAACACTGAAGCTTTCTTT.

The chain links TRBV5-6 to TRBJ1-2, with TRBD1 matching 8 bases. CDR1 and CDR2 from the germline V gene are SGHDT and YYEEEE. V was pared by 10 bases and J by 4 bases, with 12 bases of the junction left unmatched. This CDR3 comprises 14 residues. The CDR3 spells CAWRPTGGGYGYTF. The DNA of the CDR3 is TGTGCCTGGAGGCCCACAGGGGGAGGCTATGGCTACACCTTC.

The chain uses TRBV7-9 and TRBJ2-2, with D possibly TRBD1 on 6 matching bases. This CDR3 contains 15 residues. Germline-derived CDR1 and CDR2 are SEHNR and FQNEAQ (reference sequence). The V and J ends lost 2 bases and 2 bases respectively, with 9 bases between them. The DNA for the CDR3 is TGTGCCAGCAGCTTATCGGGACAAAACACCGGGGAGCTGTTTTTT. Encoded protein: CASSLSGQNTGELFF.

This clonotype has a count of ten or more. V gene TRBV10-3 combines with J gene TRBJ1-1; 10 positions match TRBD1. CDR1 is ENHRY and CDR2 is SYGVKD in the germline V gene. The CDR3 sequence is 14 residues long. V shed 3 bases, J shed 6 bases, and the junction held 4 bases outside the gene matches. CDR3 nucleotides: TGTGCCATCAGTGAAGGGACAGGGGACTCTGAAGCTTTCTTT. Residues: CAISEGTGDSEAFF.

The chain employs TRBV6-5 and TRBJ2-7; TRBD2 agrees at 11 bases. Germline CDR1 is MNHEY and CDR2 is SVGAGI. CDR3 size: 14 residues. V lost 5 bases to trimming and J lost 5 bases; unmatched junction nucleotides: 5. The chain's CDR3 is CASSTTSGSDEQYF. The CDR3 nucleotides are TGTGCCAGCAGTACTACTAGCGGGAGCGACGAGCAGTACTTC.

As for this clonotype: A read error may explain this, as a much larger clone is one base away. The chain links TRBV7-6 to TRBJ2-5, with D perhaps assigned TRBD1 or TRBD2 (5 bases each). CDR3 length: 15 amino acids. CDR1 SGHVS and CDR2 FNYEAQ come from the germline V gene. CDR3 nucleotide sequence: TGTGCCAGCAGCCTAGCTCAGGGCGAGGGAGAGACCCAGTGCTTC. Amino acids: CASSLAQGEGETQCF.

This clonotype showed up many times. J is TRBJ2-7 and V is TRBV20-1; perhaps TRBD1 as D (5 bases). This CDR3 has 12 amino acids. Trimming pared 6 bases from V and 4 bases from J, leaving 13 bases between. Germline values: CDR1 DFQATT, CDR2 SNEGSKA (reference sequence). Here the CDR3 DNA reads TGCAGTGCCGTTGGGGCAGGTTACGAGCAGTACTTC. This codes for CSAVGAGYEQYF.

This clonotype has a count of ten or more. The rearrangement links TRBV7-2 to TRBJ1-1; the D is unclear. Germline assignment: CDR1 SGHTA and CDR2 FQGNSA. The CDR3 sequence is 14 residues long. V shed 3 bases and J shed 7 bases, with 15 bases lying between them. The CDR3 reads CASSFDPIDGEAFF. The CDR3, as DNA: TGTGCCAGCAGCTTTGACCCCATCGACGGTGAAGCTTTCTTT.

The J gene is TRBJ1-1, the V gene TRBV20-1, with a tentative D call TRBD1 (5 bases). The germline V gene has CDR1 DFQATT and CDR2 SNEGSKA (reference sequence). The CDR3 has 14 amino acids. Trimming took off 0 bases at V and 2 bases at J, with 10 bases between the two ends. For the CDR3, the DNA is TGCAGTGCTAGAGAAAGGGGCGGAAACACTGAAGCTTTCTTT. This encodes CSARERGGNTEAFF.

The chain joins TRBV12-3 or TRBV12-4 to TRBJ2-5, with 9 bases that match TRBD1. With V trimmed by 7 bases and J by 5 bases, 8 bases remained unmatched. This CDR3 contains 14 residues. The CDR3 region is CASKPTGGGETQYF. CDR3 DNA sequence: TGTGCCAGCAAGCCTACAGGGGGCGGGGAGACCCAGTACTTC.

V and J are TRBV7-2 and TRBJ1-1; no definite D call. Germline V gene data show CDR1 as SGHTA and CDR2 as FQGNSA. The CDR3 sequence is 15 residues long. Trimming left V 3 bases short and J 3 bases short, with 14 bases between. Written as DNA, the CDR3 is TGTGCCAGCAGCTTCCAAGGAGCGCAGGACACTGAAGCTTTCTTT. Amino acid sequence: CASSFQGAQDTEAFF.